Following are 5 T cell receptor beta chains from one sample sequenced in a study of cytomegalovirus exposure and HLA in healthy donors. The PCR was carried out with 60 Vbeta primers and 13 Jbeta primers. Assay: immunoSEQ multiplex PCR; the TCRdb copy retains only in-frame clones and omits some. The listing records 90,000 to 130,000 clones. The sequenced sample consisted of PBMCs. All receptors derive from a man aged 25-45 years in good health and CMV-seronegative.

V usage is TRBV9 and J usage is TRBJ2-7; a weak D match, TRBD2 (5 bases). Trimming removed 3 bases at V and 4 bases at J, with 14 bases between. This CDR3 region has 14 residues. Germline loops: CDR1 SGDLS, CDR2 YYNGEE. The CDR3 region has the DNA TGTGCCAGCAGCGCTACCGGGGTAGGATACGAGCAGTACTTC. Translation gives CASSATGVGYEQYF.

The CDR3 here is CASSLDRGSYEQYF. DNA of the CDR3: TGTGCCAGCAGCTTGGACAGGGGTTCCTACGAGCAGTACTTC. The chain carries TRBV7-8 and TRBJ2-7; 9 nucleotides line up with TRBD1. From germline, CDR1 is SGHVS and CDR2 FQNEAQ. After removal of 3 bases from V and 1 base from J, the junction contained 1 base not matched to a gene. The CDR3 consists of 14 residues.

The CDR3 nucleotides are TGTGCCAGCAGCTTAGCGAGAACAGGCACTACCACAGATACGCAGTATTTT. Protein sequence: CASSLARTGTTTDTQYF. This chain links TRBV7-9 with TRBJ2-3; D possibly corresponds to TRBD1 (5 bases). V was trimmed by 0 bases and J by 2 bases, leaving 15 bases between them. Germline CDR1 reads SEHNR; CDR2 reads FQNEAQ (reference sequence). The CDR3 extends over 17 amino acids.

The J gene is TRBJ2-7, the V gene TRBV6-5; 9 bases match TRBD1. This CDR3 is built from 16 residues. The germline V gene has CDR1 MNHEY and CDR2 SVGAGI. With V trimmed by 0 bases and J by 4 bases, 7 bases remained unmatched. The CDR3 here is CASSYSGGQGLYEQYF. In DNA, the CDR3 is TGTGCCAGCAGTTACTCGGGAGGACAGGGGTTGTACGAGCAGTACTTC.

The chain is built from TRBV5-4 and TRBJ2-3; D gene ambiguous. CDR3 size: 14 residues. The V gene's germline CDR1 is SGHNT and CDR2 YYREEE (reference sequence). V dropped 1 base and J dropped 4 bases, with 10 bases sitting between them. CDR3 coding DNA: TGTGCCAGCAGCTTGAATCCTGAGGCAGATACGCAGTATTTT. It translates to CASSLNPEADTQYF.